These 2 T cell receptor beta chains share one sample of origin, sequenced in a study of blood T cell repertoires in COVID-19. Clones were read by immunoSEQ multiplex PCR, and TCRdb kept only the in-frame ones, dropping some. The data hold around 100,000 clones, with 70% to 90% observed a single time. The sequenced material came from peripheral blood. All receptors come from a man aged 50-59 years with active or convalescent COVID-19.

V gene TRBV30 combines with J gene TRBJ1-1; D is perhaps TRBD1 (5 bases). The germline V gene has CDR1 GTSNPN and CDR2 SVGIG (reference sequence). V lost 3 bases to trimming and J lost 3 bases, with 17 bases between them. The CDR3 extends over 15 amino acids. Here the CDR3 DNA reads TGTGCCTGGAGGCAGGGTGGTAGATCGGACACTGAAGCTTTCTTT. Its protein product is CAWRQGGRSDTEAFF.

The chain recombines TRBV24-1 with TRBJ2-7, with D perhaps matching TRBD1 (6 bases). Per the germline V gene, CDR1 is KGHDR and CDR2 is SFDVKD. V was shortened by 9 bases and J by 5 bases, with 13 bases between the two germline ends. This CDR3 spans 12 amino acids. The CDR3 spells CATRDNLDEQYF. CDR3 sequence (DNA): TGTGCCACCCGGGACAATTTAGACGAGCAGTACTTC.